The following is a T cell receptor beta chain sequence with its context. Its antigen is still unknown. The record originates from a study of T-cell reconstitution after alpha-beta-depleted transplantation in children. The study, taken as a whole, reports: At one year after transplant, newly produced T cells mostly accounted for T-cell counts and diversity. Reportedly, only several hundred clones from non-depleted graft cells drove alpha-beta T-cell counts at about two months. Surviving recipient T cells and thymic progenitors accounted for the high day-60 TCRbeta diversity observed in some patients.

The CDR3 totals 15 residues. V was cut by 5 bases and J by 2 bases, with 15 bases left in between. CDR1 and CDR2 (germline): SEHNR, FQNEAQ (reference sequence). The TCRbeta library incorporated unique molecular identifiers. TCRdb reprocessed the PCR reads with MiXCR, giving one entry per CDR3 protein. The sample consists of 750,000 to 950,000 distinct CDR3 sequences, around 17% of them appearing once. The V and J genes are TRBV7-9 and TRBJ1-1; D is undetermined. This receptor was obtained from a male patient between 10 and 17 years old who had a stem cell transplant for acute lymphoblastic leukemia, so the T cells may come from the graft donor. Sequenced material: PBMCs, mostly from graft donor cells, taken 360 days after TCRalphabeta/CD19-depleted stem cell transplant. CDR3 DNA sequence: TGTGCCAGCAGCACAATTTCGAGCGAAAACACTGAAGCTTTCTTT. It translates to CASSTISSENTEAFF.